The source of this TCR beta chain is a study of blood T cells in healthy people across ages. A remark on this clonotype: What it binds is unknown.

V dropped 4 bases and J dropped 6; count of bases not matched to a gene: 10. The CDR3 loop spans 16 amino acids. The germline CDR1 and CDR2 sequences are LGHNA and YSLEER. Healthy Caucasian individuals from Russia aged roughly 6 to 100 were enrolled as donors. Extraction yielded at least 6 micrograms of total RNA per sample. A J-beta primer mix and a sample-barcoded 5' primer were used in a second PCR of about 7 to 11 cycles. TCRdb re-called the 5' RACE reads through MiXCR, storing one row per CDR3 protein. Among fewer than 2,000,000 distinct CDR3 sequences listed, more than 35% were seen once. Study-level results: Higher diversity, along with more naive CD4+ cells, distinguished long-lived donors from aged donors. CMV status of donors was not determined, possibly confounding expanded clonotype changes.

Sequencing used blood. The receptor's source is a human donor in good health. The V gene is TRBV4-3, the J gene TRBJ2-1; 9 bases match TRBD2. The CDR3, as DNA: TGCGCCAGCAGCCCTCGAAGCTGGCGGGGGGGCAATGAGCAGTTCTTC. Encoded protein: CASSPRSWRGGNEQFF.